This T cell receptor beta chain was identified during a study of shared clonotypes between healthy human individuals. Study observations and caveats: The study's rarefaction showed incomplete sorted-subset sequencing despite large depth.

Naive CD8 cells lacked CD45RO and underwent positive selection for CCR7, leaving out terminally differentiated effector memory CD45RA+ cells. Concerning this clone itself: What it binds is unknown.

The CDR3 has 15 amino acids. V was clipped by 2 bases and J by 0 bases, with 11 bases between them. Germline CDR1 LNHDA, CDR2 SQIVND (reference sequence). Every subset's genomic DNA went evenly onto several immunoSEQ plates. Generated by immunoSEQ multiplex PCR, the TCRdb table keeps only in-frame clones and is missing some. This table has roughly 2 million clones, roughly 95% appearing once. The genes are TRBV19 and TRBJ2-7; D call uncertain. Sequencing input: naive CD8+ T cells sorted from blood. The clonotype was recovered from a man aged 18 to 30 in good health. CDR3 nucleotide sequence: TGTGCCAGTAGTATAAGTTACACCGTCTCCTACGAGCAGTACTTC. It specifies CASSISYTVSYEQYF.